This is a list of T cell receptor beta chains from one sample in a study of T cell responses to AZD1222 COVID-19 vaccine. Sequencing was performed with immunoSEQ multiplex PCR; in TCRdb, only in-frame clones are kept and a portion is missing. The sample lists 120,000 or so clones, 90% occurring once. This specimen was peripheral blood, taken on day 0 of MenACWY control vaccination. These TCRs come from an adult in good health. Both conserved end residues are part of each CDR3. Each record gives: D gene, V gene, J gene, CDR3 protein, CDR3 DNA. A D gene is named only where the DNA matches it firmly.

>.|TRBV11-2|TRBJ2-1
CASSLVRTDSNEQFF
TGTGCCAGCAGCTTAGTGCGGACGGACTCCAATGAGCAGTTCTTC
>.|TRBV20-1|TRBJ1-5
CSASEGGYDQPQHF
TGCAGTGCTAGTGAAGGAGGTTACGATCAGCCCCAGCATTTT
>.|TRBV6-5|TRBJ1-1
CASTGQMNTEAFF
TGTGCCAGTACGGGACAAATGAACACTGAAGCTTTCTTT
>.|TRBV18|TRBJ1-4
CASSPDIRDGKLFF
TGTGCCAGCTCACCCGACATCCGTGACGGAAAACTGTTTTTT
>.|TRBV15|TRBJ2-2
CATSRGRDDANTGELFF
TGTGCCACCAGCAGAGGACGAGACGACGCGAACACCGGGGAGCTGTTTTTT
>.|TRBV6-5|TRBJ2-3
CASYRYGGDTDTQYF
TGTGCCAGCTACCGATACGGGGGCGACACAGATACGCAGTATTTT
>TRBD1|TRBV6-1|TRBJ2-1
CASSEVGDREQFF
TGTGCCAGCAGTGAAGTAGGGGACAGAGAGCAGTTCTTC
>.|TRBV19|TRBJ1-1
CASSISVMNTEAFF
TGTGCCAGTAGTATCTCGGTGATGAACACTGAAGCTTTCTTT
>.|TRBV7-6|TRBJ2-1
CASSPGERAYNEQFF
TGTGCCAGCAGCCCAGGGGAACGGGCGTACAATGAGCAGTTCTTC
>.|TRBV2|TRBJ2-4
CASSDVANGIQYF
TGTGCCAGCAGTGACGTCGCCAACGGCATTCAGTACTTC
>TRBD1|TRBV7-6|TRBJ1-2
CASSLVSGQGSGYTF
TGTGCCAGCAGCTTAGTATCCGGACAGGGAAGCGGCTACACCTTC
>.|TRBV28|TRBJ1-3
CASSLQSISGNTIYF
TGTGCCAGCAGTTTACAGTCCATCTCTGGAAACACCATATATTTT
>.|TRBV28|TRBJ2-3
CASSLPVGVGDTQYF
TGTGCCAGCAGTTTACCTGTCGGGGTAGGGGATACGCAGTATTTT
>TRBD1|TRBV9|TRBJ1-1
CASSGLTGMNTEAFF
TGTGCCAGCAGCGGACTGACAGGGATGAACACTGAAGCTTTCTTT
>.|TRBV14|TRBJ1-6
CASSRVVKNSPLHF
TGTGCCAGCAGCCGGGTTGTGAAGAATTCACCCCTCCACTTT
>.|TRBV28|TRBJ1-1
CASSLDGNTEAFF
TGTGCCAGCAGTTTGGATGGGAACACTGAAGCTTTCTTT
>TRBD1|TRBV5-6|TRBJ2-7
CASSSWFSPGQGVYEQYF
TGTGCCAGCAGCTCTTGGTTTTCTCCGGGACAGGGCGTTTACGAGCAGTACTTC
>TRBD1|TRBV7-8|TRBJ2-1
CASRRDRALSSLGYNEQFF
TGTGCCAGCAGACGCGACAGGGCCTTATCATCCTTGGGCTACAATGAGCAGTTCTTC
>.|TRBV19|TRBJ1-5
CASTDREGQPQHF
TGTGCCAGTACCGACCGGGAGGGTCAGCCCCAGCATTTT
>TRBD1|TRBV28|TRBJ1-2
CASSLDRVYGYTF
TGTGCCAGCAGTTTAGACAGGGTCTATGGCTACACCTTC
>TRBD2|TRBV29-1|TRBJ2-1
CSVEDIERGTYNEQFF
TGCAGCGTTGAAGACATAGAGCGGGGGACCTACAATGAGCAGTTCTTC
>.|TRBV18|TRBJ1-1
CASSPPRTINTEAFF
TGTGCCAGCTCACCACCCCGGACCATCAACACTGAAGCTTTCTTT
>TRBD1|TRBV4-1|TRBJ2-1
CASSKVAGTGRNEQFF
TGCGCCAGCAGCAAAGTAGCTGGGACAGGCCGCAATGAGCAGTTCTTC
>.|TRBV6-2/TRBV6-3|TRBJ2-6
CASSGSGANVLTF
TGTGCCAGCAGTGGCTCGGGGGCCAACGTCCTGACTTTC
>.|TRBV10-3|TRBJ1-1
CAISAPRNGNTEAFF
TGTGCCATCAGTGCCCCCCGAAATGGGAACACTGAAGCTTTCTTT
>.|TRBV14|TRBJ2-2
CASSQEAGANTGELFF
TGTGCCAGCAGCCAAGAAGCTGGGGCAAACACCGGGGAGCTGTTTTTT
>.|TRBV19|TRBJ1-5
CASSIRGISQPQHF
TGTGCCAGTAGTATAAGGGGGATCAGTCAGCCCCAGCATTTT
>TRBD2|TRBV6-4|TRBJ2-1
CASSLSGSNNEQFF
TGTGCCAGCAGCCTTAGCGGGAGTAACAATGAGCAGTTCTTC
>.|TRBV12-5|TRBJ1-1
CASGFFGGGILSEAFF
TGTGCTAGTGGTTTCTTCGGCGGGGGGATACTATCTGAAGCTTTCTTT
>TRBD1|TRBV18|TRBJ1-6
CASSPPGEGGKSPLHF
TGTGCCAGCTCACCACCCGGGGAAGGGGGCAAGTCACCCCTCCACTTT
>.|TRBV28|TRBJ2-1
CASAMDVPNEQFF
TGTGCCAGCGCCATGGACGTACCCAATGAGCAGTTCTTC
>.|TRBV5-4|TRBJ2-5
CASSNRDGQETQYF
TGTGCCAGCAGCAACCGGGACGGACAAGAGACCCAGTACTTC
>.|TRBV27|TRBJ1-2
CASSENRVGTYGYTF
TGTGCCAGCAGCGAAAACAGGGTGGGGACTTATGGCTACACCTTC
>.|TRBV7-9|TRBJ2-5
CASSLGTPGKETQYF
TGTGCCAGCAGCTTAGGAACCCCAGGGAAAGAGACCCAGTACTTC
>TRBD2|TRBV7-2|TRBJ2-5
CASSLAPSGGPYQETQYF
TGTGCCAGCAGCTTAGCGCCTAGCGGGGGGCCGTACCAAGAGACCCAGTACTTC
>TRBD2|TRBV5-5|TRBJ2-7
CASSRGTSLNEQYF
TGTGCCAGCAGCCGAGGGACTAGTTTAAACGAGCAGTACTTC
>TRBD2|TRBV19|TRBJ2-1
CASSRLATYNEQFF
TGTGCCAGTAGTCGACTAGCTACCTACAATGAGCAGTTCTTC
>.|TRBV3-1/TRBV3-2|TRBJ1-6
CASSQGDRESPLHF
TGTGCCAGCAGCCAAGGGGATAGGGAATCACCCCTCCACTTT
>.|TRBV18|TRBJ1-2
CASSPREGNGYTF
TGTGCCAGCTCACCACGGGAGGGCAATGGCTACACCTTC
>TRBD2|TRBV6-5|TRBJ2-3
CASSYNSGKSTDTQYF
TGTGCCAGCAGTTATAATAGCGGGAAAAGCACAGATACGCAGTATTTT
>.|TRBV12-3/TRBV12-4|TRBJ2-2
CASSTNTGELFF
TGTGCCAGCAGTACCAACACCGGGGAGCTGTTTTTT
>.|TRBV7-2|TRBJ2-2
CASSPIGAKNTGELFF
TGTGCCAGCAGCCCCATCGGGGCAAAAAACACCGGGGAGCTGTTTTTT
>.|TRBV3-1/TRBV3-2|TRBJ1-5
CASSQANQPQHF
TGTGCCAGCAGCCAGGCTAATCAGCCCCAGCATTTT
>.|TRBV10-3|TRBJ1-3
CAISPDSSGNTIYF
TGTGCCATCAGCCCGGACAGCTCTGGAAACACCATATATTTT